This TCR beta chain was captured by sequencing in a study of blood T cell repertoires in COVID-19. Background on the study: The United States, Italy and Spain provided the acute and convalescent COVID-19 samples.

On this clone: Its ends do not fully match the called genes, so a read error is possible.

Clones were sequenced by immunoSEQ multiplex PCR, and TCRdb holds only the in-frame ones, with some missing. The sample includes some 380,000 clones, around 87% of them seen just once. The CDR3 has 9 amino acids. From germline, CDR1 is SNHLY and CDR2 FYNNEI. Material: PBMCs or T cells enriched from blood (not recorded which). V gene TRBV2 combines with J gene TRBJ1-2; maybe TRBD1 (5 bases). The TCR originated in a man aged 25 to 40 who had recovered from COVID-19. This CDR3 is CASSETASF. In nucleotides, the CDR3 is TGTGCCAGCAGTGAGACAGCCAGCTTC.